The next 24 T cell receptor beta chains were all read from a single sample in a study of lymphopenia after photon versus proton radiotherapy. Using immunoSEQ multiplex PCR, the repertoire was profiled, and TCRdb retains in-frame clones only, with some absent. The sample lists 60,000 to 75,000 clones; approximately 83% were seen once. Sequenced material: peripheral blood, taken from a patient treated with photon-based radiotherapy. The receptors shown here come from a man aged 40-50 years with gastric cancer.

CDR3: CATSRGGELNTEAFF. DNA for the CDR3: TGTGCCACCAGCAGAGGTGGGGAACTGAACACTGAAGCTTTCTTT. The chain recombines TRBV15 with TRBJ1-1, with unresolved D. V lost 1 base and J 0 bases, leaving 9 bases between the germline ends. The germline V gene has CDR1 LNHNV and CDR2 YYDKDF (reference sequence). This CDR3 spans 15 amino acids. Full variable domain (missing parts from reference TRBV15 and TRBJ1-1): DAMVIQNPRYQVTQFGKPVTLSCSQTLNHNVMYWYQQKSSQAPKLLFHYYDKDFNNEADTPDNFQSRRPNTSFCFLDIRSPGLGDTAMYLCATSRGGELNTEAFFGQGTRLTVV.

J is TRBJ2-3 and V is TRBV2; D is unresolved. The germline V and J ends were trimmed by 3 bases and 4 bases, with 11 bases remaining between them. Germline V gene data show CDR1 as SNHLY and CDR2 as FYNNEI. The CDR3 is made up of 14 amino acids. This CDR3 is CASSERMFADTQYF. CDR3 nucleotides: TGTGCCAGCAGTGAGCGGATGTTCGCAGATACGCAGTATTTT. Together with reference TRBV2 and TRBJ2-3, the CDR3 gives the full variable domain: EPEVTQTPSHQVTQMGQEVILRCVPISNHLYFYWYRQILGQKVEFLVSFYNNEISEKSEIFDDQFSVERPDGSNFTLKIRSTKLEDSAMYFCASSERMFADTQYFGPGTRLTVL.

CDR3 bases: TGTGCCAGCAGTGACCGTGGCACCACGAACACTGAAGCTTTCTTT. This gives the protein CASSDRGTTNTEAFF. The J gene is TRBJ1-1, the V gene TRBV6-4; no definite D call. CDR1 is MRHNA and CDR2 is SNTAGT in the germline V gene. The CDR3 has 15 residues. Trimming took off 2 bases at V and 1 base at J, with 11 bases between the two ends.

The chain couples TRBV18 to TRBJ2-2; D unresolved. Trimming removed 1 base at V and 0 bases at J, with 15 bases between. From germline, CDR1 is KGHSH and CDR2 LQKENI. The CDR3 spans 18 residues. The CDR3 DNA sequence: TGTGCCAGCTCACCACGGTCGGCAGCCCTCTCGAACACCGGGGAGCTGTTTTTT. Its protein product is CASSPRSAALSNTGELFF. Filled out from reference TRBV18 and TRBJ2-2, the complete variable domain reads NAGVMQNPRHLVRRRGQEARLRCSPMKGHSHVYWYRQLPEEGLKFMVYLQKENIIDESGMPKERFSAEFPKEGPSILRIQQVVRGDSAAYFCASSPRSAALSNTGELFFGEGSRLTVL.

The chain is built from TRBV2 and TRBJ2-7; D might be TRBD1 (6 bases). The CDR3 contains 14 residues. Germline V gene lookup returns CDR1 SNHLY and CDR2 FYNNEI. Trimming pared 5 bases from V and 3 bases from J, leaving 14 bases between. The DNA of the CDR3 is TGTGCCAGCAGTCCCAGGGGCCGGCTCTACGAGCAGTACTTC. Its protein is CASSPRGRLYEQYF.

The chain joins TRBV5-1 to TRBJ1-2; a weak D match, TRBD1 (6 bases). V was cut by 0 bases and J by 6 bases, with 18 bases left in between. The CDR3 contains 16 residues. CDR1 and CDR2 (germline): SGHRS, YFSETQ. The CDR3 nucleotides are TGCGCCAGCAGCTTGGCCGATCAGGGGCCATCCCATGGCTACACCTTC. It yields the protein CASSLADQGPSHGYTF.

The chain carries TRBV5-6 and TRBJ2-5, with 8 bases aligning to TRBD1. V was pared by 0 bases and J by 7 bases, with 8 bases of the junction left unmatched. Germline loops: CDR1 SGHDT, CDR2 YYEEEE. CDR3 length equals 15 residues. CDR3 protein: CASSLVGQGWGTQYF. In nucleotides, the CDR3 is TGTGCCAGCAGCTTGGTAGGACAGGGATGGGGGACCCAGTACTTC.

V gene TRBV27 combines with J gene TRBJ1-5; the D gene is possibly TRBD1 (5 bases). Germline V gene lookup returns CDR1 MNHEY and CDR2 SMNVEV (reference sequence). The CDR3 has 14 residues. V was cut by 7 bases and J by 4 bases, with 14 bases left in between. In nucleotides, the CDR3 is TGTGCCAGCAACGGGGCAGGAGGTAATCAGCCCCAGCATTTT. Encoded protein: CASNGAGGNQPQHF.

This chain joins TRBV6-6 and TRBJ2-7, with D perhaps matching TRBD2 (5 bases). The V end lost 3 bases, the J end lost 0 bases, and 9 bases lay between the germline ends. This CDR3 region has 14 residues. Germline V CDR1 and CDR2: MNHNY, SVGAGI (reference sequence). CDR3 region: CASSYGSSSYEQYF. The CDR3 DNA reads as TGTGCCAGCAGTTATGGGAGTAGCTCCTACGAGCAGTACTTC.

This sequence joins TRBV28 and TRBJ2-5; 9 nucleotides line up with TRBD1. Germline values: CDR1 MDHEN, CDR2 SYDVKM. The V segment lost 6 bases and the J segment 3 bases; nucleotides outside the gene matches: 11. The CDR3 spans 16 residues. Here the CDR3 reads CASSPTGTGREETQYF. The CDR3 DNA follows: TGTGCCAGCAGCCCGACCGGGACAGGGAGGGAAGAGACCCAGTACTTC.

The table lists this clone with a count of one. The rearrangement uses TRBV18 and TRBJ1-5, with D possibly TRBD1 on 5 matching bases. The ends were cut back, 2 bases at V and 3 bases at J, with 8 bases in the middle. The CDR3 has 14 amino acids. CDR1 is KGHSH, CDR2 LQKENI, per germline. CDR3 protein: CASSPWGSNQPQHF. In DNA, the CDR3 is TGTGCCAGCTCACCATGGGGGTCCAATCAGCCCCAGCATTTT.

The rearrangement links TRBV29-1 to TRBJ2-3; no firm D call. Germline V gene data show CDR1 as SQVTM and CDR2 as ANQGSEA. The CDR3 extends over 13 amino acids. Between the trimmed V and J ends, which lost 7 bases and 2 bases, there was a span of 13 bases. The CDR3: CSGGPGDTDTQYF. CDR3 sequence (DNA): TGCAGCGGTGGACCTGGAGACACAGATACGCAGTATTTT.

The V gene is TRBV5-6, the J gene TRBJ2-3; D is perhaps TRBD1 (5 bases). Germline V gives CDR1 SGHDT, CDR2 YYEEEE. V was cut by 1 base and J by 4 bases, with 13 bases left in between. CDR3 length: 15 residues. The CDR3 bases are TGTGCCAGCAGCTTGAAAAGGGGATCGGCAGATACGCAGTATTTT. It translates to CASSLKRGSADTQYF.

The chain employs TRBV5-4 and TRBJ1-1, with D unresolved. Germline lookup yields CDR1 SGHNT and CDR2 YYREEE (reference sequence). The CDR3 has 14 residues. Trimming took off 1 base at V and 5 bases at J, with 12 bases between the two ends. CDR3 coding DNA: TGTGCCAGCAGCTTGCGGTCGGCTGGGACTGAAGCTTTCTTT. Translation: CASSLRSAGTEAFF.

The gene calls are TRBV30 and TRBJ2-1, with 9 nucleotides matching TRBD1. This CDR3 region has 15 residues. The trim removed 5 bases at V and 7 bases at J, leaving 12 bases unmatched. Germline V gene sequence: CDR1 GTSNPN, CDR2 SVGIG (reference sequence). The CDR3 loop reads CAWGQTGGLRNEQFF. The CDR3 bases are TGTGCCTGGGGCCAGACAGGGGGATTAAGGAATGAGCAGTTCTTC.

The rearrangement joins TRBV2 to TRBJ2-3; 7 bases are shared with TRBD2. Germline V gives CDR1 SNHLY, CDR2 FYNNEI. With V trimmed by 9 bases and J by 0 bases, 6 bases remained unmatched. This CDR3 region has 14 residues. Here the CDR3 DNA reads TGTGCCAGGGCTAGCGGAACTAGCACAGATACGCAGTATTTT. This codes for CARASGTSTDTQYF.

The V and J genes are TRBV6-5 and TRBJ1-5, with D possibly TRBD1 on 5 matching bases. The CDR3 runs 15 residues. In germline, CDR1 is MNHEY, CDR2 SVGAGI. V was shortened by 3 bases and J by 0 bases, with 9 bases between the two germline ends. Here the CDR3 DNA reads TGTGCCAGCAGTTATGGAGGGACTAGCAATCAGCCCCAGCATTTT. Translation gives CASSYGGTSNQPQHF.

This sequence joins TRBV7-9 and TRBJ2-7; 7 nucleotides align to TRBD1. CDR1 and CDR2 (germline): SEHNR, FQNEAQ (reference sequence). This CDR3 region has 13 residues. Trimming removed 5 bases from V and 7 bases from J; junction bases left unmatched: 8. CDR3 sequence: CASSRQGFGEQYF. Here the CDR3 DNA reads TGTGCCAGCAGCCGACAGGGTTTTGGGGAGCAGTACTTC.

The J gene is TRBJ1-2, the V gene TRBV2; D unresolved. Germline V lookup: CDR1 SNHLY, CDR2 FYNNEI. The CDR3 contains 15 residues. Between the trimmed V and J ends, which lost 2 bases and 1 base, there was a span of 11 bases. CDR3: CASSELLGINYGYTF. The CDR3 DNA follows: TGTGCCAGCAGTGAACTATTAGGGATTAACTATGGCTACACCTTC.

This rearrangement joins TRBV9 to TRBJ2-5; D possibly corresponds to TRBD2 (7 bases). The CDR3 runs 15 residues. The germline V gene has CDR1 SGDLS and CDR2 YYNGEE. V shed 4 bases and J shed 2 bases, with 15 bases lying between them. The CDR3 DNA follows: TGTGCCAGCAGCCCCCTGGGGGGGGCTCAAGAGACCCAGTACTTC. Its protein is CASSPLGGAQETQYF.

For the CDR3, the DNA is TGTGCCAGCAGCTTAATAGATATCTGCGGGGCCAACGTCCTGACTTTC. Amino acid sequence: CASSLIDICGANVLTF. V and J are TRBV7-3 and TRBJ2-6; the D is unclear. The CDR3 covers 16 residues. Per germline, CDR1 SGHTA and CDR2 FQGTGA. V was pared by 1 base and J by 4 bases, with 11 bases between.

The chain employs TRBV4-3 and TRBJ1-4; D is possibly TRBD1 (6 bases). CDR1 is LGHNA, CDR2 YSLEER, per germline. There are 16 residues in the CDR3. The germline V and J ends were trimmed by 0 bases and 3 bases, with 11 bases remaining between them. The CDR3 spells CASSQDGGRSNEKLFF. DNA of the CDR3: TGCGCCAGCAGCCAAGATGGGGGGCGATCTAATGAAAAACTGTTTTTT.

This chain links TRBV5-1 with TRBJ1-1, with 7 bases aligning to TRBD1. V dropped 4 bases and J dropped 1; count of bases not matched to a gene: 13. The germline gives CDR1 SGHRS, CDR2 YFSETQ. This CDR3 is built from 17 residues. This CDR3 is CASSPSTGPKSNTEAFF. The CDR3 bases are TGCGCCAGCAGCCCGTCGACAGGGCCTAAATCGAACACTGAAGCTTTCTTT.

This clone was observed a few times. This chain links TRBV2 with TRBJ1-3; TRBD1 aligns across 7 bases. This CDR3 has 13 amino acids. The J segment lost 4 bases and the V segment lost 10 bases, leaving 7 bases of the junction unmatched. Germline CDR1 reads SNHLY; CDR2 reads FYNNEI. This CDR3 reads CAIGTDGGNTIYF. As DNA, the CDR3 is TGTGCCATCGGGACAGATGGGGGAAACACCATATATTTT.